The 19 T cell receptor beta chains listed next were all sequenced from one sample in a study of T cell changes during pregnancy in multiple sclerosis. Libraries were prepared by immunoSEQ multiplex PCR; TCRdb keeps only in-frame clonotypes and omits some of them. The sample consists of 70,000 to 90,000 clones, just over 90% of them appearing once. The specimen was peripheral blood, collected in the second trimester of pregnancy. Source of these receptors: a female donor in good health, enrolled as a control in a pregnancy study.

The V gene is TRBV29-1, the J gene TRBJ1-1; 8 bases agree with TRBD1. The CDR3 length is 13 residues. Trimming at V came to 6 bases and at J to 1 base, leaving 4 bases not matched to a gene. In germline, CDR1 is SQVTM, CDR2 ANQGSEA. The CDR3 protein is CSVRTGRNTEAFF. The CDR3 DNA sequence: TGCAGCGTAAGGACAGGGAGGAACACTGAAGCTTTCTTT. Combining the CDR3 with reference TRBV29-1 and TRBJ1-1 gives the whole variable domain SAVISQKPSRDICQRGTSLTIQCQVDSQVTMMFWYRQQPGQSLTLIATANQGSEATYESGFVIDKFPISRPNLTFSTLTVSNMSPEDSSIYLCSVRTGRNTEAFFGQGTRLTVV.

The rearrangement joins TRBV6-1 to TRBJ2-7; 7 nucleotides line up with TRBD1. J lost 2 bases, V lost 2 bases, and 3 bases had no gene match. This CDR3 has 14 residues. Germline-derived CDR1 and CDR2 are MNHNS and SASEGT. The CDR3 sequence: CASSEQGQPYEQYF. For the CDR3, the DNA is TGTGCCAGCAGTGAACAGGGACAGCCCTACGAGCAGTACTTC.

The V call is TRBV7-3, the J call TRBJ2-1, with a tentative D call TRBD1 (5 bases). Trimming cost V 4 bases and J 2 bases, with 15 bases left between them. Germline CDR1 SGHTA, CDR2 FQGTGA. The CDR3 sequence is 16 residues long. As DNA, the CDR3 is TGTGCCAGCAGCTCTATAGGACAATCCCCCTACAATGAGCAGTTCTTC. Amino acid sequence: CASSSIGQSPYNEQFF.

This rearrangement joins TRBV19 to TRBJ2-3; 8 positions match TRBD1. CDR3 size: 16 residues. Germline values: CDR1 LNHDA, CDR2 SQIVND (reference sequence). J gave up 0 bases and V 5 bases, and 7 bases lay outside the gene matches. CDR3 in amino acids: CASSGDRGFSTDTQYF. The CDR3 DNA follows: TGTGCCAGTAGTGGCGACAGGGGATTTAGCACAGATACGCAGTATTTT.

The J gene is TRBJ2-3, the V gene TRBV5-1; D not resolved. Germline CDR1 and CDR2: SGHRS and YFSETQ. The CDR3 sequence is 12 residues long. With 4 bases removed from V and 1 base from J, the gap between germline ends came to 4 bases. The CDR3 DNA reads as TGCGCCAGCAGCACAGGCACAGATACGCAGTATTTT. This encodes CASSTGTDTQYF. The full variable domain, in which reference TRBV5-1 and TRBJ2-3 provide the parts outside the CDR3, is KAGVTQTPRYLIKTRGQQVTLSCSPISGHRSVSWYQQTPGQGLQFLFEYFSETQRNKGNFPGRFSGRQFSNSRSEMNVSTLELGDSALYLCASSTGTDTQYFGPGTRLTVL.

The chain joins TRBV11-3 to TRBJ1-2, with TRBD1 as a possible D gene (5 bases). V dropped 5 bases and J dropped 7 bases, with 14 bases sitting between them. This CDR3 comprises 13 residues. CDR1 is SGHNT, CDR2 YENEEA, per germline. This chain's CDR3 is CASSLSEGVGYTF. CDR3 DNA sequence: TGTGCCAGCAGCCTCAGCGAAGGGGTTGGCTACACCTTC. Looking up the rest from reference TRBV11-3 and TRBJ1-2 gives the full variable domain: EAGVVQSPRYKIIEKKQPVAFWCNPISGHNTLYWYLQNLGQGPELLIRYENEEAVDDSQLPKDRFSAERLKGVDSTLKIQPAELGDSAVYLCASSLSEGVGYTFGSGTRLTVV.

On this clone: This sample also contains other DNA sequences that code for the same CDR3. The chain links TRBV30 to TRBJ1-2; possibly TRBD1 for D (6 bases). Germline V lookup: CDR1 GTSNPN, CDR2 SVGIG (reference sequence). The CDR3 covers 12 residues. The V gene lost 0 bases and the J gene lost 4 bases, with 6 bases spanning the gap. The CDR3 sequence is CAWSVGGYGYTF. Here the CDR3 DNA reads TGTGCCTGGAGTGTAGGGGGCTATGGCTACACCTTC. The whole variable domain, filled in from reference TRBV30 and TRBJ1-2, reads SQTIHQWPATLVQPVGSPLSLECTVEGTSNPNLYWYRQAAGRGLQLLFYSVGIGQISSEVPQNLSASRPQDRQFILSSKKLLLSDSGFYLCAWSVGGYGYTFGSGTRLTVV.

The V call is TRBV11-3, the J call TRBJ2-7, with 8 bases identical to TRBD2. The CDR3 is made up of 13 amino acids. V lost 4 bases, J lost 3 bases, and 2 bases stayed unmatched. Germline-derived CDR1 and CDR2 are SGHNT and YENEEA. DNA for the CDR3: TGTGCCAGCAGCTCTGCGGGGGGCTACGAGCAGTACTTC. Its translation: CASSSAGGYEQYF.

This chain connects TRBV6-5 to TRBJ1-2, with a possible D match to TRBD1 (5 bases). The CDR3 runs to 13 residues. Germline V gene lookup returns CDR1 MNHEY and CDR2 SVGAGI. The V end lost 6 bases, the J end lost 8 bases, and 16 bases lay between the germline ends. The CDR3 DNA reads as TGTGCCAGCAGCATAGCCGGGGGTGAAGGCTACACCTTC. Its protein product is CASSIAGGEGYTF.

The chain couples TRBV30 to TRBJ2-1; no clear D. CDR3 length: 13 amino acids. V shed 4 bases and J shed 8 bases, with 15 bases lying between them. Germline assignment: CDR1 GTSNPN and CDR2 SVGIG (reference sequence). CDR3 DNA: TGTGCCTGGACCCCTAGTGGTTACTATGAGCAGTTCTTC. Protein product: CAWTPSGYYEQFF.

The rearrangement links TRBV27 to TRBJ1-1; 9 positions match TRBD1. CDR3 length: 14 residues. Germline V gene lookup returns CDR1 MNHEY and CDR2 SMNVEV (reference sequence). The V gene end was trimmed by 6 bases and the J gene end by 1 base; junction bases not matched to a gene: 3. As DNA, the CDR3 is TGTGCCAGCAGGACAGGGGGTAGGAACACTGAAGCTTTCTTT. Residues: CASRTGGRNTEAFF.

The sample holds one count of this clone. The gene calls are TRBV5-1 and TRBJ2-5, with D unresolved. From germline, CDR1 is SGHRS and CDR2 YFSETQ. The CDR3 length is 13 residues. V lost 0 bases and J 5 bases, leaving 8 bases between the germline ends. CDR3 amino acids: CASSLVSFETQYF. CDR3 bases: TGCGCCAGCAGCTTGGTTAGTTTTGAGACCCAGTACTTC.

V and J are TRBV6-5 and TRBJ1-2, with D possibly being TRBD1 (5 bases). Trimming removed 5 bases from V and 2 bases from J, with 9 bases in between. CDR1 and CDR2 (germline): MNHEY, SVGAGI. The CDR3 is 13 residues long. The CDR3 sequence is CASSQGRNYGYTF. For the CDR3, the DNA is TGTGCCAGCAGTCAGGGTCGAAACTATGGCTACACCTTC.

The V gene is TRBV19, the J gene TRBJ1-5, with no clear D. The ends were cut back, 9 bases at V and 1 base at J, with 10 bases in the middle. The CDR3 extends over 13 amino acids. Germline loops: CDR1 LNHDA, CDR2 SQIVND (reference sequence). The CDR3 DNA is TGTGCCAGCTCCGGGGAGAGCAATCAGCCCCAGCATTTT. It codes for CASSGESNQPQHF.

V usage is TRBV19 and J usage is TRBJ2-7; D is unresolved. Germline V gene lookup returns CDR1 LNHDA and CDR2 SQIVND (reference sequence). This CDR3 region has 13 residues. V was clipped by 5 bases and J by 2 bases, with 10 bases between them. CDR3 sequence: CASSSAGPYEQYF. The CDR3 region has the DNA TGTGCCAGTAGTTCGGCAGGTCCCTACGAGCAGTACTTC.

CDR3 loop: CASSRGGQVNYGYTF. CDR3 DNA: TGCGCCAGCAGCCGAGGCGGGCAGGTCAACTATGGCTACACCTTC. This sequence joins TRBV4-3 and TRBJ1-2, with D uncertain. The CDR3 runs 15 residues. Trimming took 4 bases from V and 2 from J, leaving 14 bases between them. Germline CDR1 LGHNA, CDR2 YSLEER.

The J gene is TRBJ1-6, the V gene TRBV6-6; 9 nucleotides match TRBD1. Germline loops: CDR1 MNHNY, CDR2 SVGAGI (reference sequence). The V and J ends lost 0 bases and 10 bases, in that order; junction bases with no gene match: 4. The CDR3 has 15 amino acids. The CDR3 coding sequence is TGTGCCAGCAGTTACTCAGGGGACAGGGACTCACCCCTCCACTTT. It codes for CASSYSGDRDSPLHF.

This rearrangement joins TRBV7-9 to TRBJ2-7; TRBD2 is a possible D gene (6 bases). Germline V lookup: CDR1 SEHNR, CDR2 FQNEAQ (reference sequence). V lost 1 base and J 6 bases, leaving 13 bases between the germline ends. The CDR3 runs 14 residues. CDR3 bases: TGTGCCAGCAGCTTAGTTGGGGTGGAGGGCGAGCAGTACTTC. Translated: CASSLVGVEGEQYF.

The chain carries TRBV7-2 and TRBJ2-2; D is perhaps TRBD1 (6 bases). Deletions cut 5 bases from V and 6 bases from J, with 16 bases between. Germline V CDR1 and CDR2: SGHTA, FQGNSA. The CDR3 is made up of 15 amino acids. CDR3 DNA sequence: TGTGCCAGCAGCCCTCAGACAGGTTCTCCCGGGGAGCTGTTTTTT. This translates into CASSPQTGSPGELFF.